A single sample gave rise to the 18 T cell receptor beta chains below, sequenced in a study of identical twins. Via MiXCR, TCRdb re-called the 5' RACE reads, giving one row per CDR3 protein. The profile shows 690,000 or so distinct CDR3 sequences, less than 7% of them singletons. The sample consisted of naive T cells sorted from blood. Receptors originate from a man aged 18 to 30 in good health.

This rearrangement joins TRBV11-2 to TRBJ1-1, with D unclear. Germline-derived CDR1 and CDR2 are SGHAT and FQNNGV. The length of the CDR3 is 16 residues. Trimming pared 7 bases from V and 4 bases from J, leaving 22 bases between. The CDR3 DNA reads as TGTGCCAGCACCAAAGCCGTCAACACCTTGGGCACTGAAGCTTTCTTT. Encoded protein: CASTKAVNTLGTEAFF.

V and J are TRBV3-1 and TRBJ1-6; 7 positions agree with TRBD1. V lost 8 bases, J lost 10 bases, and 14 bases stayed unmatched. Germline-derived CDR1 and CDR2 are LGHDT and YNNKEL (reference sequence). CDR3 length equals 15 residues. The CDR3 spells CASGRQGRVVSPLHF. DNA for the CDR3: TGTGCCAGCGGAAGACAGGGAAGGGTTGTCTCACCCCTCCACTTT.

This clonotype was counted between two and nine times. The rearrangement uses TRBV7-2 and TRBJ2-2; perhaps TRBD2 as D (7 bases). This CDR3 contains 15 residues. CDR1 and CDR2 (germline): SGHTA, FQGNSA. V was cut by 1 base and J by 6 bases, with 12 bases left in between. The CDR3: CASSLVGGASGELFF. DNA for the CDR3: TGTGCCAGCAGCTTAGTGGGGGGGGCTTCCGGGGAGCTGTTTTTT.

CDR3 sequence: CASSVDSWVQETQYF. DNA for the CDR3: TGTGCCAGCAGCGTAGATTCCTGGGTCCAAGAGACCCAGTACTTC. The chain uses TRBV9 and TRBJ2-5; the D is unclear. Looked up from germline, CDR1 is SGDLS and CDR2 is YYNGEE. V was pared by 0 bases and J by 1 base, with 10 bases between. This CDR3 is built from 15 residues.

V gene TRBV12-3 or TRBV12-4 combines with J gene TRBJ2-5; D tentatively reads TRBD1 or TRBD2 (5 bases each). The CDR3 has 12 residues. Trimming left V 7 bases short and J 5 bases short, with 11 bases between. The CDR3 here is CASNLGEETQYF. CDR3 sequence (DNA): TGTGCCAGCAACTTGGGGGAGGAGACCCAGTACTTC.

This clonotype was detected many times. The chain links TRBV12-3 or TRBV12-4 to TRBJ2-2, with D possibly TRBD1 on 6 matching bases. The CDR3 length is 15 residues. Between the trimmed V and J ends, which lost 5 bases and 1 base, there was a span of 11 bases. The CDR3 DNA follows: TGTGCCAGCAGTACCCGGACAGAGAACACCGGGGAGCTGTTTTTT. Its protein is CASSTRTENTGELFF.

This rearrangement joins TRBV4-1 to TRBJ2-1; D not resolved. CDR1 and CDR2 from the germline V gene are MGHRA and YSYEKL. CDR3 length: 11 amino acids. V was trimmed by 1 base and J by 13 bases, leaving 8 bases between them. CDR3: CASSQALLQFF. CDR3 bases: TGCGCCAGCAGCCAAGCGCTCCTCCAGTTCTTC.

This clonotype has at least ten counts. The rearrangement uses TRBV20-1 and TRBJ2-1, with D tentatively TRBD1 (5 bases). V was shortened by 7 bases and J by 14 bases, with 15 bases between the two germline ends. The germline V gene encodes CDR1 DFQATT and CDR2 SNEGSKA (reference sequence). The CDR3 has 10 amino acids. CDR3 DNA: TGCAGTGTAAGGGGCCATTCCGAGTTCTTC. Its translation is CSVRGHSEFF.

This clonotype was observed many times. V and J are TRBV7-2 and TRBJ2-7; D call uncertain. Deletions cut 1 base from V and 2 bases from J, with 9 bases between. The CDR3 sequence is 14 residues long. Germline values: CDR1 SGHTA, CDR2 FQGNSA. CDR3 sequence: CASSLDLPAYEQYF. The CDR3 coding sequence is TGTGCCAGCAGCTTAGACTTACCTGCCTACGAGCAGTACTTC.

This clonotype was seen ten or more times. The chain joins TRBV7-2 to TRBJ2-1; D may be TRBD1 (6 bases). The V gene's germline CDR1 is SGHTA and CDR2 FQGNSA. The CDR3 loop spans 15 amino acids. V lost 6 bases, J lost 6 bases, and 18 bases lay in between. The CDR3 here is CASSHHIRRGNEQFF. CDR3 DNA: TGTGCCAGCAGTCACCACATCCGCAGGGGCAATGAGCAGTTCTTC.

This clonotype was counted many times. The J gene is TRBJ2-1, the V gene TRBV20-1; the match to TRBD2 covers 14 bases. The trim removed 6 bases at V and 7 bases at J, leaving 11 bases unmatched. Per the germline V gene, CDR1 is DFQATT and CDR2 is SNEGSKA (reference sequence). The CDR3 is made up of 16 amino acids. CDR3 coding DNA: TGCAGTGCCCCGGGACTAGCGGGAGCCCCCGGGAATGAGCAGTTCTTC. The encoded protein is CSAPGLAGAPGNEQFF.

This clonotype was counted only a few times. The chain carries TRBV12-3 or TRBV12-4 and TRBJ2-7; D may be TRBD2 (7 bases). The V and J ends lost 6 bases and 3 bases respectively, with 27 bases between them. The CDR3 is 18 residues long. This CDR3 is CASSRRGGRGRALYEQYF. The CDR3 DNA is TGTGCCAGCAGCCGTCGTGGGGGGAGGGGGAGGGCTCTCTACGAGCAGTACTTC.

This clonotype came up many times. As DNA, the CDR3 is TGTGCCACCAGTGATCAGGGGTATGAGCAGTTCTTC. Protein sequence: CATSDQGYEQFF. V is TRBV24-1 and J is TRBJ2-1; TRBD1 is a possible D gene (6 bases). The V and J ends lost 3 bases and 8 bases respectively, with 7 bases between them. The CDR3 spans 12 residues. CDR1 is KGHDR and CDR2 is SFDVKD in the germline V gene.

This clonotype has more than one count but fewer than ten. CDR3 protein: CAWNGLEAEAFF. The CDR3 DNA follows: TGTGCCTGGAATGGGCTAGAGGCTGAAGCTTTCTTT. V gene TRBV30 combines with J gene TRBJ1-1; D call uncertain. V was cut by 4 bases and J by 6 bases, with 12 bases left in between. The CDR3 is 12 residues long. Germline CDR1 and CDR2: GTSNPN and SVGIG (reference sequence).

This clonotype was observed at least ten times. The rearrangement uses TRBV20-1 and TRBJ2-7; the match to TRBD2 covers 12 bases. Germline V gives CDR1 DFQATT, CDR2 SNEGSKA (reference sequence). This CDR3 contains 15 residues. Germline trimming cut 2 bases from V and 3 bases from J; bases unmatched to any gene: 5. The CDR3 spells CSARPGLAGYYEQYF. CDR3 in DNA: TGCAGTGCTAGACCGGGACTAGCGGGCTACTACGAGCAGTACTTC.

There are a few counts of this clonotype. The chain joins TRBV12-5 to TRBJ2-1, with 10 positions matching TRBD1. Germline trimming cut 5 bases from V and 6 bases from J; bases unmatched to any gene: 7. The CDR3 extends over 15 amino acids. Germline-derived CDR1 and CDR2 are LGHNT and FRNRAP. This CDR3 reads CASGPGQGGGNEQFF. The CDR3, as DNA: TGTGCTAGTGGTCCTGGACAGGGGGGTGGCAATGAGCAGTTCTTC.

The chain joins TRBV24-1 to TRBJ2-5; unclear D gene. Trimming took 9 bases from V and 5 from J, leaving 12 bases between them. The germline V gene encodes CDR1 KGHDR and CDR2 SFDVKD. The CDR3 contains 12 residues. As DNA, the CDR3 is TGTGCCACCTTGGACGCCGCTGAGACCCAGTACTTC. Protein sequence: CATLDAAETQYF.

V gene TRBV28 combines with J gene TRBJ2-3; TRBD2 might be the D (5 bases). The CDR3 totals 17 residues. V was trimmed by 3 bases and J by 1 base, leaving 17 bases between them. CDR1 is MDHEN and CDR2 is SYDVKM in the germline V gene. The CDR3 nucleotides are TGTGCCAGCAGTTTTGGCTTCGGGATTTTTCGCACAGATACGCAGTATTTT. Protein: CASSFGFGIFRTDTQYF.